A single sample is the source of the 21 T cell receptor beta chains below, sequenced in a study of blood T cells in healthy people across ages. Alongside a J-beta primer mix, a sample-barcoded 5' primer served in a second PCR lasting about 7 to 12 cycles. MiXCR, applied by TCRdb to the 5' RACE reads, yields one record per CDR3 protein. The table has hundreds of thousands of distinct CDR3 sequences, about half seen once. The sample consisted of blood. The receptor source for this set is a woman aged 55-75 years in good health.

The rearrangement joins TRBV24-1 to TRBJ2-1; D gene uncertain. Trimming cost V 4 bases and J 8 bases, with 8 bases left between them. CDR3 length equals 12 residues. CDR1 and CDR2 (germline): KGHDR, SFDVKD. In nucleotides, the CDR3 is TGTGCCACCAGTGACTCTAACTATGAGCAGTTCTTC. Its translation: CATSDSNYEQFF.

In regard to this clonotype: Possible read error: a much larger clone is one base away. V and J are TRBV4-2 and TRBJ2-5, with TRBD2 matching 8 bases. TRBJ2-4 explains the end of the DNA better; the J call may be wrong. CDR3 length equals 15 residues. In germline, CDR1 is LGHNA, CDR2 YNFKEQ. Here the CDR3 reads CASSQEGSGGSIQYF. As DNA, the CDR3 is TGTGCCAGCAGCCAAGAGGGCAGCGGGGGTAGCATTCAGTACTTC.

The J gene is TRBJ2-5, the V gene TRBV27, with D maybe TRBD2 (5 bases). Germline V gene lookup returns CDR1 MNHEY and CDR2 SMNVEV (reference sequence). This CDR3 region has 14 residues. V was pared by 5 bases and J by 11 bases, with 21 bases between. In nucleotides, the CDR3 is TGTGCCAGCAGTGTACCCCATATTGGAGGACCGCAGTACTTC. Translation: CASSVPHIGGPQYF.

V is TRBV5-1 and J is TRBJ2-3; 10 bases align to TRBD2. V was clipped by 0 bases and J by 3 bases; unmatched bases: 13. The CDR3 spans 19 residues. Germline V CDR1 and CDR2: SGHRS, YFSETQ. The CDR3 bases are TGCGCCAGCAGCTTGGTCGGGGGATCTAGCGGGAGTTGGACAGATACGCAGTATTTT. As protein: CASSLVGGSSGSWTDTQYF.

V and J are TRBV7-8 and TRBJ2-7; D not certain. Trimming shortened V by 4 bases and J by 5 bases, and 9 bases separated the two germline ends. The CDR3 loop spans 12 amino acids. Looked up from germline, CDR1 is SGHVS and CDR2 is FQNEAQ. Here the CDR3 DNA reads TGTGCCAGCAGCTCCCATCGGGACGAGCAGTACTTC. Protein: CASSSHRDEQYF.

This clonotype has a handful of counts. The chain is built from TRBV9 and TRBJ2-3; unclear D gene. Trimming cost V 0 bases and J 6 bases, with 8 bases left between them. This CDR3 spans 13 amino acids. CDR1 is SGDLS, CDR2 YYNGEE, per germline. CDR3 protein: CASSVVVGDTQYF. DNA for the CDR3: TGTGCCAGCAGCGTAGTCGTCGGGGATACGCAGTATTTT. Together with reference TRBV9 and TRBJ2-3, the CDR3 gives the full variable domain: DSGVTQTPKHLITATGQRVTLRCSPRSGDLSVYWYQQSLDQGLQFLIQYYNGEERAKGNILERFSAQQFPDLHSELNLSSLELGDSALYFCASSVVVGDTQYFGPGTRLTVL.

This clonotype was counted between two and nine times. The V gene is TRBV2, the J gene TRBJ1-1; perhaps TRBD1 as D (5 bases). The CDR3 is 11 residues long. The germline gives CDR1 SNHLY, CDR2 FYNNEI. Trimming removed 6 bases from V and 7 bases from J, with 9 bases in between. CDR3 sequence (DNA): TGTGCCAGCAGCTCCCAGGGTGAAGCTTTCTTT. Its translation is CASSSQGEAFF.

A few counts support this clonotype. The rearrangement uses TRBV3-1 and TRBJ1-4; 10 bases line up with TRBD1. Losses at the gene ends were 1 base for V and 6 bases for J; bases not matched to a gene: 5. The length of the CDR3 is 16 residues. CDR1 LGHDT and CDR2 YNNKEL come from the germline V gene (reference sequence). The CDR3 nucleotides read TGTGCCAGCAGCCAAGTTACCGGGACAGGGGATGAAAAACTGTTTTTT. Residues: CASSQVTGTGDEKLFF.

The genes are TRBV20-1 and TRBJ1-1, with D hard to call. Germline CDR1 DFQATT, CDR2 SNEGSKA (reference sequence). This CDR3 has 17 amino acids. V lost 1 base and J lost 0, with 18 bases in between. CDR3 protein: CSARVRGSRFMNTEAFF. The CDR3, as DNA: TGCAGTGCTAGAGTGCGTGGCAGTAGATTCATGAACACTGAAGCTTTCTTT.

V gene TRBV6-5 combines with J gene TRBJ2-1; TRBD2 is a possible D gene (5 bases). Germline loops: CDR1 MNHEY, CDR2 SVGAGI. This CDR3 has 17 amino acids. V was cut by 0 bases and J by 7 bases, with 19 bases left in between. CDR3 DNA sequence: TGTGCCAGCAGTTACTCGTTAAGTGGGAGAGGCTCAAATGAGCAGTTCTTC. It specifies CASSYSLSGRGSNEQFF.

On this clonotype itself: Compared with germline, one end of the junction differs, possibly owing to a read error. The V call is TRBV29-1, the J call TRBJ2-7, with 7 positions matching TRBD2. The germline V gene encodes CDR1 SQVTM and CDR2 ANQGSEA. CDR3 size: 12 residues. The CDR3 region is CSVGLAEFEQHF. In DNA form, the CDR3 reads TGCAGCGTTGGGCTAGCGGAGTTCGAGCAGCACTTC.

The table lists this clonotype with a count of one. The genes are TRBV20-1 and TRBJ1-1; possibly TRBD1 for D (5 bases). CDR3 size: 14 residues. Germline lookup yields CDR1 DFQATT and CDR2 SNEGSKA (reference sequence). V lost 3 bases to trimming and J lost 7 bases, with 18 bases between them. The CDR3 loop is CSASPREGTNEAFF. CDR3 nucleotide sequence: TGCAGTGCTAGTCCCAGGGAGGGGACGAATGAAGCTTTCTTT.

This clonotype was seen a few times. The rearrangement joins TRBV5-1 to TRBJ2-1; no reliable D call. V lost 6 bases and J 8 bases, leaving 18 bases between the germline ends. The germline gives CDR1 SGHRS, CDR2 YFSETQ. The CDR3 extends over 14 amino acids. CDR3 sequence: CASNSPPFTDEQFF. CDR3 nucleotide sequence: TGCGCCAGCAACTCACCCCCTTTTACGGATGAGCAGTTCTTC.

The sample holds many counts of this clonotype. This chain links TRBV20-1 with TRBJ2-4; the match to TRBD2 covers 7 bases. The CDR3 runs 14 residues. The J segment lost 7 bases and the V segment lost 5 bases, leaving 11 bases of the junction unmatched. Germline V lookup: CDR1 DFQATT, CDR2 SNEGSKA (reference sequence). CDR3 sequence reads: CSALPAGVANIQYF. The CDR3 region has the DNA TGCAGTGCTCTTCCTGCGGGAGTCGCCAACATTCAGTACTTC.

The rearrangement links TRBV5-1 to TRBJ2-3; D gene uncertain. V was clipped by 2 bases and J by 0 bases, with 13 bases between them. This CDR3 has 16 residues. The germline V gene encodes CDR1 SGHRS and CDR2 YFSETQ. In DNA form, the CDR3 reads TGCGCCAGCAGCTTTCTAGGTTATCCTAGCACAGATACGCAGTATTTT. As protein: CASSFLGYPSTDTQYF.

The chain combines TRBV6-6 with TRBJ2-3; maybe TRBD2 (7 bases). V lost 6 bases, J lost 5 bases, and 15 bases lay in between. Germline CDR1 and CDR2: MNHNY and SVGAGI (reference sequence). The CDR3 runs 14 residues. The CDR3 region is CASRGGGRGDTQYF. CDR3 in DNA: TGTGCCAGCAGGGGCGGGGGCCGCGGAGATACGCAGTATTTT.

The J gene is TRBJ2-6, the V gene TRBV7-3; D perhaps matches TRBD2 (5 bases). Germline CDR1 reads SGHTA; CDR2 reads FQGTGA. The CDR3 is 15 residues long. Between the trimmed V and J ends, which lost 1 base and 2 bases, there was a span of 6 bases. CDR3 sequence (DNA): TGTGCCAGCAGCTTAATTAGCGCTGGGGCCAACGTCCTGACTTTC. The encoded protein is CASSLISAGANVLTF.

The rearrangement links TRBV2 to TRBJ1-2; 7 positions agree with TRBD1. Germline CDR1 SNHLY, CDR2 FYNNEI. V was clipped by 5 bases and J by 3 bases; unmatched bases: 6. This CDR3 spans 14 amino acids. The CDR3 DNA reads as TGTGCCAGCAGTCGACAGGGAGGGCACTATGGCTACACCTTC. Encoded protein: CASSRQGGHYGYTF.

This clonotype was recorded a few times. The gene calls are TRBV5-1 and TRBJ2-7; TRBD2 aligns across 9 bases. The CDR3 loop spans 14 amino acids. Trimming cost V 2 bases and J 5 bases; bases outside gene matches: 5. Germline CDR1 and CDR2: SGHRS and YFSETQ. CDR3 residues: CASSLVAGAHEQYF. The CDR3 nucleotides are TGCGCCAGCAGCTTAGTAGCGGGAGCTCACGAGCAGTACTTC.

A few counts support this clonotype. CDR3 sequence reads: CASSSGPSNEQFF. The CDR3 region has the DNA TGTGCCAGCAGTTCGGGACCTTCCAATGAGCAGTTCTTC. V usage is TRBV6-5 and J usage is TRBJ2-1; D tentatively fits TRBD1 or TRBD2 (5 bases each). From germline, CDR1 is MNHEY and CDR2 SVGAGI. The V end lost 4 bases, the J end lost 6 bases, and 10 bases lay between the germline ends. There are 13 residues in the CDR3.

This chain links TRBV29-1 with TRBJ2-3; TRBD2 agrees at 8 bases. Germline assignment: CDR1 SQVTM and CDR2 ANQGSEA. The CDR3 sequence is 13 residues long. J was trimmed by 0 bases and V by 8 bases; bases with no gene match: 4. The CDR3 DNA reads TGCAGCCACTCTAGCGGGAGCACAGATACGCAGTATTTT. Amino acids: CSHSSGSTDTQYF.